This TCR beta chain was obtained from a study of T cell changes during pregnancy in multiple sclerosis. Data came from immunoSEQ multiplex PCR; TCRdb stores just in-frame clones and leaves some out. This table has tens of thousands of clones, approximately 90% appearing once. The CDR3 length is 15 residues. Deletions cut 7 bases from V and 5 bases from J, with 21 bases between. Germline V CDR1 and CDR2: SGHAT, FQNNGV. The chain recombines TRBV11-2 with TRBJ2-7, with D possibly being TRBD1 (5 bases). The sequence was collected from a female donor with multiple sclerosis, enrolled in a pregnancy study. The sample was CD8+ T cells from peripheral blood mononuclear cells, taken in the first trimester of pregnancy. In DNA, the CDR3 is TGTGCCAGCAACCCCGGTGGCAGGGTAGGGCACGAGCAGTACTTC. Translating it yields CASNPGGRVGHEQYF.